A single sample is the source of the 28 T cell receptor beta chains below, sequenced in a study of blood T cells in healthy people across ages. A J-beta primer mix and a sample-barcoded 5' primer were used in a second PCR of roughly 6 to 12 cycles. Via MiXCR, TCRdb re-called the 5' RACE reads, giving one row per CDR3 protein. The table lists roughly 900,000 distinct CDR3 sequences, more than 25% of them singletons. The sample was blood. The receptors here all came from a woman older than 75 in good health.

Worth noting for this clonotype: This could be a read error, since a much larger clone is one nucleotide away. The chain uses TRBV15 and TRBJ2-7; D is perhaps TRBD1 (7 bases). Trimming left V 2 bases short and J 7 bases short, with 27 bases between. This CDR3 region has 18 residues. From germline, CDR1 is LNHNV and CDR2 YYDKDF (reference sequence). The CDR3 DNA reads as TGTGCCACCAGCAGAACTACCTCCGGAGGGGGCCGGGTGGTTGAGCAGTACTTC. Protein: CATSRTTSGGGRVVEQYF.

This clonotype has a count of ten or more. This sequence joins TRBV27 and TRBJ2-1; 7 bases align to TRBD1. The CDR3 has 14 amino acids. CDR1 and CDR2 from the germline V gene are MNHEY and SMNVEV (reference sequence). After removal of 6 bases from V and 2 bases from J, the junction contained 4 bases not matched to a gene. The CDR3 loop is CASSTGTAYNEQFF. The CDR3 DNA follows: TGTGCCAGCAGCACCGGGACAGCCTACAATGAGCAGTTCTTC.

About this clonotype itself: With a much larger clone just one base away, this may be a read error. The chain employs TRBV7-9 and TRBJ2-3, with 10 positions matching TRBD1. The germline CDR1 and CDR2 sequences are SEHNR and FQNEAQ (reference sequence). The CDR3 spans 15 residues. The CDR3, as DNA: TGTGCCAACAGCCGACAGGGGGCTGGCACAGATACGCAGTATTTT. This sequence encodes CANSRQGAGTDTQYF.

Of note for this clonotype: This may arise from a read error, as a much more abundant clone is one base away. This chain uses TRBV5-6 with TRBJ2-1; D is possibly TRBD1 (6 bases). The CDR3 contains 14 residues. CDR1 SGHDT and CDR2 YYEEEE come from the germline V gene. CDR3 bases: TGTGCCAACAGCTTGAGGGGGAGCAACAATGAGCAGTTCTTC. Its translation: CANSLRGSNNEQFF.

This clonotype was recorded once. The gene calls are TRBV7-2 and TRBJ2-7; no clear D. The end of the DNA is better explained by TRBJ2-5, so the J call may be wrong. Germline V gene lookup returns CDR1 SGHTA and CDR2 FQGNSA. The CDR3 runs to 15 residues. CDR3 sequence: CTSSPRKTEKETQYF. CDR3 sequence (DNA): TGTACCAGTAGCCCTAGAAAGACGGAAAAAGAGACCCAGTACTTC.

This clonotype was seen only a few times. The chain employs TRBV5-5 and TRBJ2-7; possible D gene TRBD1, 6 bases. CDR3 length equals 15 residues. V was pared by 4 bases and J by 0 bases, with 14 bases between. Germline V lookup: CDR1 SGHKS, CDR2 YYEKEE (reference sequence). The CDR3 is CASSAEGRGSYEQYF. Here the CDR3 DNA reads TGTGCCAGCAGCGCTGAGGGCAGGGGCTCCTACGAGCAGTACTTC.

Many counts were recorded for this clonotype. This rearrangement joins TRBV5-1 to TRBJ2-7, with TRBD2 identical over 10 bases. Germline V gene sequence: CDR1 SGHRS, CDR2 YFSETQ. The CDR3 is 16 amino acids. V shed 1 base, J shed 0 bases, and the junction held 4 bases outside the gene matches. CDR3 bases: TGCGCCAGCAGCTTGTACCTAGCGGGGGACTCCTACGAGCAGTACTTC. Encoded protein: CASSLYLAGDSYEQYF.

The V gene is TRBV18, the J gene TRBJ2-1, with D possibly matching TRBD1 (5 bases). Germline CDR1 KGHSH, CDR2 LQKENI. Trimming left V 0 bases short and J 7 bases short, with 10 bases between. The CDR3 is 14 amino acids. The CDR3 coding sequence is TGTGCCAGCTCACCACCCCAGGGATGGAATGAGCAGTTCTTC. As protein: CASSPPQGWNEQFF.

The chain employs TRBV20-1 and TRBJ2-5; weak D call: TRBD1 (5 bases). The CDR3 is 14 residues long. With 0 bases removed from V and 2 bases from J, the gap between germline ends came to 10 bases. The germline V gene encodes CDR1 DFQATT and CDR2 SNEGSKA (reference sequence). CDR3 in amino acids: CSARDGAAQETQYF. CDR3 sequence (DNA): TGCAGTGCTAGAGATGGGGCAGCACAAGAGACCCAGTACTTC.

This clonotype was detected ten times or more. The chain uses TRBV3-1 and TRBJ2-7; the match to TRBD1 covers 9 bases. This CDR3 comprises 16 residues. The junction had 6 bases not matched to a gene; V was cut back by 0 bases and J by 3 bases. Germline CDR1 reads LGHDT; CDR2 reads YNNKEL (reference sequence). CDR3 sequence: CASSQDHRGQIYEQYF. CDR3 in DNA: TGTGCCAGCAGCCAAGATCACAGGGGGCAAATCTACGAGCAGTACTTC.

The chain uses TRBV7-2 and TRBJ2-1, with D perhaps matching TRBD2 (5 bases). Trimming took 5 bases from V and 4 from J, leaving 21 bases between them. This CDR3 is 17 amino acids long. Germline V CDR1 and CDR2: SGHTA, FQGNSA. The CDR3 DNA follows: TGTGCCAGCAGCGCGACCCCTTCTAGCCTACGGTACAATGAGCAGTTCTTC. Its protein product is CASSATPSSLRYNEQFF. Combining the CDR3 with reference TRBV7-2 and TRBJ2-1 gives the whole variable domain GAGVSQSPSNKVTEKGKDVELRCDPISGHTALYWYRQSLGQGLEFLIYFQGNSAPDKSGLPSDRFSAERTGGSVSTLTIQRTQQEDSAVYLCASSATPSSLRYNEQFFGPGTRLTVL.

This clonotype was observed many times. The rearrangement links TRBV6-2 or TRBV6-3 to TRBJ2-1; 15 bases match TRBD2. CDR1 and CDR2 from the germline V gene are MNHEY and SVGEGT. V was pared by 2 bases and J by 7 bases, with 9 bases of the junction left unmatched. The CDR3 is 18 residues long. This CDR3 is CASSYHGLAGGLRNEQFF. CDR3 in DNA: TGTGCCAGCAGTTACCACGGACTAGCGGGGGGGCTACGAAATGAGCAGTTCTTC.

The V call is TRBV20-1, the J call TRBJ2-1; tentatively, D is TRBD1 (6 bases). Looked up from germline, CDR1 is DFQATT and CDR2 is SNEGSKA (reference sequence). V dropped 6 bases and J dropped 7 bases, with 16 bases sitting between them. The CDR3 length is 13 residues. CDR3 nucleotide sequence: TGCAGTGCACCGCCAAGGGGGACGAATGAGCAGTTCTTC. Translating gives CSAPPRGTNEQFF.

This clonotype was recorded at least ten times. V usage is TRBV18 and J usage is TRBJ2-7; 7 bases fit TRBD1. V shed 5 bases, J shed 7 bases, and the junction held 8 bases outside the gene matches. The CDR3 is 13 residues long. From germline, CDR1 is KGHSH and CDR2 LQKENI. CDR3 loop: CASSTRQGLEQYF. CDR3 nucleotide sequence: TGTGCCAGCTCAACTAGACAGGGTTTAGAGCAGTACTTC.

Regarding this clonotype: This may come from a read error, since a much larger clone is one base off. The chain combines TRBV20-1 with TRBJ1-2; tentatively, D is TRBD1 (5 bases). The germline V gene has CDR1 DFQATT and CDR2 SNEGSKA (reference sequence). CDR3 size: 13 residues. The V end lost 3 bases, the J end lost 4 bases, and 12 bases lay between the germline ends. CDR3 in DNA: TGCAGTGCTAGTCCGGGGGTTTCCTATGGCTACACCTTC. This gives the protein CSASPGVSYGYTF.

This clonotype was detected ten times or more. The chain links TRBV10-1 to TRBJ2-2; possibly TRBD1 or TRBD2 for D (5 bases each). CDR3 length: 14 amino acids. The germline CDR1 and CDR2 sequences are WNHNN and SYGVQD (reference sequence). V was shortened by 6 bases and J by 0 bases, with 8 bases between the two germline ends. The CDR3 nucleotides read TGCGCCAGCAGCCGGGGCGCGAACACCGGGGAGCTGTTTTTT. This codes for CASSRGANTGELFF.

V usage is TRBV19 and J usage is TRBJ2-5; D possibly corresponds to TRBD2 (6 bases). The CDR3 is 13 amino acids. Germline assignment: CDR1 LNHDA and CDR2 SQIVND (reference sequence). V lost 8 bases and J lost 0, with 10 bases in between. The CDR3 DNA is TGTGCCAGTGGCAGGAGGGACCAAGAGACCCAGTACTTC. This gives the protein CASGRRDQETQYF.

This clonotype was detected a few times. This chain links TRBV4-2 with TRBJ2-1; 10 positions agree with TRBD1. V shed 0 bases and J 9 bases; nucleotides not matched to a gene: 5. Germline loops: CDR1 LGHNA, CDR2 YNFKEQ. CDR3 length: 15 residues. The CDR3, as DNA: TGTGCCAGCAGCCAAGAAGGACAGGGGGAAAGTGAGCAGTTCTTC. Translation gives CASSQEGQGESEQFF.

At least ten counts were recorded for this clonotype. The chain couples TRBV12-3 or TRBV12-4 to TRBJ2-7; TRBD1 agrees at 10 bases. Losses at the gene ends were 5 bases for V and 2 bases for J; bases not matched to a gene: 6. The CDR3 length is 15 residues. In DNA form, the CDR3 reads TGTGCCAGCAGTGTGTCCGGGACAGGGGCCTACGAGCAGTACTTC. Residues: CASSVSGTGAYEQYF.

The sample holds a few counts of this clonotype. This chain uses TRBV9 with TRBJ2-1; D may be TRBD1 (6 bases). Germline CDR1 and CDR2: SGDLS and YYNGEE. The ends were cut back, 3 bases at V and 6 bases at J, with 10 bases in the middle. The length of the CDR3 is 13 residues. The CDR3 is CASSGGPCNEQFF. As DNA, the CDR3 is TGTGCCAGCAGCGGGGGGCCCTGCAATGAGCAGTTCTTC.

Ten or more counts support this clonotype. V gene TRBV4-3 combines with J gene TRBJ2-7; tentatively, D is TRBD2 (5 bases). The CDR3 covers 13 residues. V was shortened by 0 bases and J by 6 bases, with 9 bases between the two germline ends. Looked up from germline, CDR1 is LGHNA and CDR2 is YSLEER. CDR3 in amino acids: CASSQERGSEQYF. CDR3 coding DNA: TGCGCCAGCAGCCAAGAACGCGGGTCCGAGCAGTACTTC.

As regards this clonotype: The CDR3 carries no conserved terminal phenylalanine or tryptophan, so it likely arises from a read error. The V gene is TRBV6-6, the J gene TRBJ2-6; 10 bases are shared with TRBD1. The CDR3 contains 17 residues. The V and J ends lost 8 bases and 4 bases, in that order; junction bases with no gene match: 11. Germline CDR1 and CDR2: MNHNY and SVGAGI (reference sequence). The CDR3 spells CASGTGTGVSGANVLTC. DNA of the CDR3: TGTGCCAGCGGGACCGGGACAGGGGTCTCGGGGGCCAACGTCCTGACTTGC.

This clonotype was seen a handful of times. The chain combines TRBV20-1 with TRBJ1-2; no firm D call. There are 11 residues in the CDR3. CDR1 is DFQATT and CDR2 is SNEGSKA in the germline V gene (reference sequence). The CDR3 DNA reads TGCAAGAGAGCAGAAAACTATGGCTACACCTTC. Translating gives CKRAENYGYTF.

At least ten counts were recorded for this clonotype. The CDR3 DNA sequence: TGTGCCAGCCGGAGGACAGGGGTTTCCTACGAGCAGTACTTC. Its translation is CASRRTGVSYEQYF. The chain uses TRBV6-2 or TRBV6-3 and TRBJ2-7; 9 nucleotides agree with TRBD1. CDR3 length: 14 amino acids. CDR1 is MNHEY, CDR2 SVGEGT, per germline. V lost 8 bases to trimming and J lost 1 base; unmatched junction nucleotides: 6.

This clonotype was detected ten times or more. The chain recombines TRBV15 with TRBJ2-4; weak D call: TRBD2 (7 bases). V was clipped by 1 base and J by 1 base, with 14 bases between them. The CDR3 is made up of 17 amino acids. The germline gives CDR1 LNHNV, CDR2 YYDKDF (reference sequence). In DNA, the CDR3 is TGTGCCACCAGCAGAGGGGAGGGGGGTCTGGCCAAAAACATTCAGTACTTC. As protein: CATSRGEGGLAKNIQYF.

V usage is TRBV15 and J usage is TRBJ2-7; D might be TRBD2 (5 bases). The V gene lost 1 base and the J gene lost 7 bases, with 17 bases spanning the gap. In germline, CDR1 is LNHNV, CDR2 YYDKDF (reference sequence). The CDR3 sequence is 15 residues long. In DNA, the CDR3 is TGTGCCACCAGCAGAGGACTCGCCGGACGGGGAGAGCAGTACTTC. As protein: CATSRGLAGRGEQYF.

There are many counts of this clonotype. The chain recombines TRBV18 with TRBJ2-1; 8 bases are a match to TRBD1. CDR3 size: 16 residues. The germline CDR1 and CDR2 sequences are KGHSH and LQKENI. Losses at the gene ends were 4 bases for V and 7 bases for J; bases not matched to a gene: 12. The CDR3 here is CASSLYSGTGLNEQFF. As DNA, the CDR3 is TGTGCCAGCTCACTTTATTCCGGGACAGGTCTAAATGAGCAGTTCTTC.

The chain joins TRBV12-3 or TRBV12-4 to TRBJ2-3; 12 bases line up with TRBD2. V was pared by 5 bases and J by 6 bases, with 6 bases of the junction left unmatched. This CDR3 is 15 amino acids long. As DNA, the CDR3 is TGTGCCAGCAGTACGACTAGCGGGGGCGCCGATACGCAGTATTTT. Protein sequence: CASSTTSGGADTQYF.